This T cell receptor (beta chain) was observed in a study of spatial heterogeneity in lung cancer. Findings and caveats of the study: Expanded TCR counts, ubiquitous and regional, correlated respectively with ubiquitous and regional nonsynonymous mutation counts. For expanded intratumoral alpha and beta TCRs, counts tracked tumor mutation counts.

TCRdb used MiXCR to reprocess the 5' RACE reads, holding one entry per CDR3 protein. The sample lists roughly 19,000 distinct CDR3 sequences; more than 6.5% were seen once. CDR1 and CDR2 (germline): SGHRS, YFSETQ. The V end lost 4 bases, the J end lost 8 bases, and 22 bases lay between the germline ends. The CDR3 totals 16 residues. Time point denoted: sample taken at primary tumor resection. In its sample, this clonotype was seen many times. As yet, its antigen is unknown. The specimen was lung tumor tissue, collected at surgery. The gene calls are TRBV5-1 and TRBJ2-1; D is possibly TRBD1 or TRBD2 (5 bases each). This receptor was taken from a male donor with early-stage non-small cell lung cancer. CDR3 coding DNA: TGCGCCAGCAGCCCGGACCTATGGGGCATGAGGGATGAGCAGTTCTTC. Translated, it gives CASSPDLWGMRDEQFF.